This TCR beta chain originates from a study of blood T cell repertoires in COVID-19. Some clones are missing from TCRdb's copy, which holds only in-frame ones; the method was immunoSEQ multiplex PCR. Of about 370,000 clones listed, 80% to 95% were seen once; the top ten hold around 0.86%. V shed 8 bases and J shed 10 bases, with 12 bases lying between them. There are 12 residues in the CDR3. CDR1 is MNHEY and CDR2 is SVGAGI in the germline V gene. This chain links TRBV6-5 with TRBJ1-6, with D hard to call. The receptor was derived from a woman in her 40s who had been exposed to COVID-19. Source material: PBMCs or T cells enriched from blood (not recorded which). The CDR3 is CASLLAGSPLHF. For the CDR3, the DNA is TGTGCCAGCCTTCTAGCAGGCTCACCCCTCCACTTT.